Below, one T cell receptor (beta chain) is given with its context. Its antigen remains unknown. This sample was included in a study of cytomegalovirus exposure and HLA in healthy donors. Study-level findings and limits: Fewer N-insertions than the 666-donor mean were reportedly shown by an Asian-associated ancestry cluster in a later analysis.

The V gene's germline CDR1 is SEHNR and CDR2 FQNEAQ (reference sequence). The CDR3 loop spans 15 amino acids. With 60 Vbeta and 13 Jbeta primers, the PCR was carried out. Assay: immunoSEQ multiplex PCR; the TCRdb copy retains only in-frame clones and omits some. Counted here are about 120,000 clones, about four fifths occurring once; the ten biggest clones make up 3% to 5%. V is TRBV7-9 and J is TRBJ2-5; 10 nucleotides agree with TRBD2. The DNA end is more similar to TRBJ2-7, so the J call may be wrong. The sample taken for sequencing was PBMCs. The TCR was taken from a woman in her twenties or thirties in good health and CMV-seronegative. The CDR3, as DNA: TGTGCCAGCTCTACTTTCGCTAGCGGGAGCTACGAGCAGTACTTC. Translation: CASSTFASGSYEQYF.